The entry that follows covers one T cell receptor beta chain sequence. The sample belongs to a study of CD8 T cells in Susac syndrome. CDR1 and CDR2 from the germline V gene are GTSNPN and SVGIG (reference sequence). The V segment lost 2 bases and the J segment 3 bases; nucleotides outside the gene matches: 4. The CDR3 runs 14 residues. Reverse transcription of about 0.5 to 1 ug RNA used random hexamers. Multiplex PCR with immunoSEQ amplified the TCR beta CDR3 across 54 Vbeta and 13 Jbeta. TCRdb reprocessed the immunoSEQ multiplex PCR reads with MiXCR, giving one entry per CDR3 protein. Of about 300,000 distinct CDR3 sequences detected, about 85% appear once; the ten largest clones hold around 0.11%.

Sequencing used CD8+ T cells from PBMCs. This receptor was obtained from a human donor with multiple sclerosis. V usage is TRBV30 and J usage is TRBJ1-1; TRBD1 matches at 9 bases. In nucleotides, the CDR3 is TGTGCCTGGAGTACAGGGGGCGCGGACACTGAAGCTTTCTTT. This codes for CAWSTGGADTEAFF.